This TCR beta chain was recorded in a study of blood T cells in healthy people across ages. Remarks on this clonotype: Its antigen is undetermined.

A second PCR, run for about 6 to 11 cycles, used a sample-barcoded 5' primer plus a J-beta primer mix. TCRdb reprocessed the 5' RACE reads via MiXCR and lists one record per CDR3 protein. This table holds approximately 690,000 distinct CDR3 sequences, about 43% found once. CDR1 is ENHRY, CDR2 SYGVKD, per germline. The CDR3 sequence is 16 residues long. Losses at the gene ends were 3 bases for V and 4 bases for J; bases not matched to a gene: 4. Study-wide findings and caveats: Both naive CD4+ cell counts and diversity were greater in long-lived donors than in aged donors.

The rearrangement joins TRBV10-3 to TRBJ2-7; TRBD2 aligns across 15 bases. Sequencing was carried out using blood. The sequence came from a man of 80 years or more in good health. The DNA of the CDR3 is TGTGCCATCAGTGACACCGGGACTAGCGGGGGGTACGAGCAGTACTTC. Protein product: CAISDTGTSGGYEQYF.